This T cell receptor beta chain was documented in a study of CD8+CD57+ T cells in acquired aplastic anemia. Study-wide points: Researchers report that fewer than 35 CD8+ CDR3 sequences appeared in both patients and controls.

All sequencing subjects had displayed CD8+CD57+ cell expansion on flow cytometry. This CDR3 is 15 amino acids long. Trimming removed 5 bases from V and 3 bases from J, with 14 bases in between. Germline V gene lookup returns CDR1 SGHVS and CDR2 FQNEAQ. This clonotype was seen many times. As yet, its antigen is unknown. Both TCR beta VDJ combination and CDR3 sequence profiling were carried out. Genomic DNA was the template for this profiling. TCRdb redid the calling of the reads with MiXCR, one entry per CDR3 protein. This table holds 300,000 or so distinct CDR3 sequences, 45% to 65% found once. This clonotype was obtained from a human donor with aplastic anemia. Input material: sorted CD4+, CD8+, or CD8+CD57+ T cells (not recorded which) from PBMCs. The chain joins TRBV7-8 to TRBJ2-1; TRBD1 is a possible D gene (5 bases). CDR3 bases: TGTGCCAGCAGCCGCGACAGTTACTTCTACAATGAGCAGTTCTTC. Amino acid sequence: CASSRDSYFYNEQFF.